This TCR beta chain was captured by sequencing in a study of OX40 agonist ivuxolimab in advanced cancers. Background for the entire study: Ivuxolimab, which targeted the costimulatory receptor OX40 (CD134), was an agonistic, fully human IgG2 monoclonal antibody. Intravenous ivuxolimab was administered to patients every 2 weeks at six dose levels: 0.01, 0.1, 0.3, 1.5, 3 and 10 mg/kg. Of the approximately 53 patients in dose escalation, 19 had hepatocellular carcinoma, around 15 had melanoma, 9 had renal cell carcinoma and 9 had head and neck cancer. In the dose-escalation cohort, roughly 82% of patients were male, and the mean age was roughly 60 years with a range of roughly 23 to 90. Patients were allowed to have had prior anti-PD-1, anti-PD-L1 or anti-CTLA-4 therapy, and 40% to 45% of the dose-escalation patients had previously received checkpoint inhibitors. Partial responses occurred in three dose-escalation patients, of whom one had hepatocellular carcinoma and two had cutaneous melanoma. Peripheral TCRbeta sequencing aimed to test whether ivuxolimab altered TCR sequence diversity and caused clonal T-cell expansion. The monotherapy dose-escalation portion (N ≈ 50 patients) of the phase I ivuxolimab trial is reported in the paper. Paper-wide results and their limitations: The antigen specificity of the clonally expanded peripheral T cells was not determined. On average, CD8+ T cells showed more expanded clones than CD4+ T cells after ivuxolimab. Low levels of normalized T-cell clonal expansion were also seen in some patients who did not respond. At doses of 0.1 to 3.0 mg/kg, clonal expansion of both CD4+ and CD8+ blood T cells was observed from baseline to week 6. In the 0.1-3.0 mg/kg groups, partial responders were among the patients with the lowest normalized peripheral clonal expansion, particularly in CD8+ T cells.

For sequencing of the TCRbeta CDR3 region, genomic DNA was extracted from the sorted cells. The immunoSEQ Assay was used for sequencing of TCRbeta CDR3 regions. TCRdb holds this immuneACCESS table with in-frame rearrangements only. Some clones are missing; in checked studies, unresolved V genes explain under half, and the rest has no known cause. This sample is represented by 60,000 to 85,000 clones; around nine tenths of them were singletons. The top ten clones comprise roughly 0.98% of the sample. CDR1 and CDR2 are drawn from the germline V gene: SGHVS, FQNEAQ. Including cysteine and phenylalanine, the CDR3 has 16 amino acids. The retained sequence is limited to the CDR3, 48 bases, with the frame set at the first base. V lost 5 bases and J lost 0 bases; the stretch between them is 11 bases long. Patients with a history of autoimmune disease or receiving systemic immunosuppression were excluded from the trial. In every dose cohort, peripheral blood was drawn for TCR sequencing at baseline, cycle 4 day 1, and cycle 7 day 1. The samples were taken from a phase I, first-in-human, multicenter, open-label dose-escalation trial of ivuxolimab. Adults with locally advanced or metastatic melanoma, renal cell, hepatocellular, or head and neck squamous cell carcinoma were enrolled in the trial. CD4+ and CD8+ T cells were sorted separately from peripheral blood before TCR sequencing.

Remarks on this clone: Its recognized antigen is unknown. Base-call qualities are not available, and no considerably larger clone is one nucleotide away.

Recombination linked TRBV7-8 to TRBJ2-6; no confident D gene assignment can be made. This TCR was sampled from an adult with an advanced solid tumor such as melanoma, head and neck, liver or kidney cancer. This specimen consisted of CD4+ or CD8+ T cells sorted from blood, obtained in a trial of the OX40 agonist ivuxolimab. CDR3 reads: CASSHGAFSGANVLTF. The nucleotide sequence reads TGTGCCAGCAGCCATGGAGCGTTCTCTGGGGCCAACGTCCTGACTTTC.